This T cell receptor beta chain is drawn from a study of T-cell reconstitution after alpha-beta-depleted transplantation in children. The CDR3 extends over 16 amino acids. It was with unique molecular identifiers that the TCRbeta library was prepared. TCRdb re-called the PCR reads with MiXCR, one entry per CDR3 protein. The sample lists about 640,000 distinct CDR3 sequences, about 15% seen once, with over 0.95% in the top ten. The chain links TRBV21-1 to TRBJ1-1. TRBV21-1 is designated a pseudogene. This sample comprised PBMCs from the stem cell graft donor, obtained from the stem cell graft. The sequence derives from a human donor who donated a stem cell graft to a child with acute myeloid leukemia. The CDR3 here is CASSKGVNLVGTEAFF. Here the CDR3 DNA reads TGTGCCAGCAGCAAAGGAGTGAACCTCGTCGGTACTGAAGCTTTCTTT.